The T cell receptor beta chain described here comes from a study of T-cell reconstitution after alpha-beta-depleted transplantation in children. Findings of the study overall: Where alpha-beta T cells came from about two months after transplant was reportedly several hundred expanded graft clones.

Molecular barcoding with unique molecular identifiers was used for the TCRbeta library. One entry per CDR3 protein, called by TCRdb with MiXCR from the PCR reads. The sample consists of about 260,000 distinct CDR3 sequences, 7.5% to 9.5% of them appearing once. This clonotype appeared many times. The antigen remains unidentified. Germline CDR1 is SQVTM and CDR2 is ANQGSEA. The junction had 5 bases not matched to a gene; V was cut back by 4 bases and J by 7 bases. The CDR3 is 13 residues long. This material consisted of PBMCs, mostly from graft donor cells, taken 180 days after TCRalphabeta/CD19-depleted stem cell transplant. J is TRBJ1-5 and V is TRBV29-1; 9 bases fit TRBD1. The TCR originated in a male patient younger than 18 who had a stem cell transplant for acute lymphoblastic leukemia, so the T cells may come from the graft donor. The DNA of the CDR3 is TGCAGCGTTGGCGGGACAGGGAAACAGCCCCAGCATTTT. Residues: CSVGGTGKQPQHF.